The source of this T cell receptor (beta chain) is a study of tumor and adjacent non-tumor tissue in lung cancer (dated by TCRdb to the late 2010s). Regarding the study in general: By cancer type, the cohort comprised eleven to twelve adenocarcinoma patients, 2 squamous cell carcinoma patients and 1 small cell lung cancer patient. Ages among the roughly 15 patients ranged from about 31 to 85 years, there were around ten men and 5 women, and disease was at TNM stage I to III. A total of 95 million to 150 million productive TCRbeta reads were generated by sequencing, corresponding to an average of around 3.8 million reads per sample. The study compared bulk TCRbeta repertoires from lung tumor tissue and matched distant non-tumor lung tissue of approximately 14 lung cancer patients. More than 25 paired specimens, one tumor and one normal lung sample per patient, were profiled by TCRbeta CDR3 sequencing.

The paper's findings and limits, for the study overall: Younger patients had significantly higher TCR diversity, and higher tumor TCR diversity was associated with shorter overall and disease-free survival. Tumor tissue showed significantly greater TCR diversity (inverse Simpson) than normal lung tissue (approximately 400 vs 170, P = 0.0075, Mann-Whitney U test). Peripheral blood was not sequenced, so blood TCRbeta repertoires were not examined in the lung cancer patients of the study. The top 100 clones accounted for a significantly larger cumulative portion of the repertoire in normal lung than in tumor tissue. The sequencing platform is not named in the methods, and unique molecular identifiers are not mentioned. The cohort had only about 16 patients, and the authors noted that larger samples and more detailed clinical data are needed.

As for this clonotype: Its antigen remains unidentified. Germline and junction disagree at one end, which may indicate a read error.

Bulk unsorted tissue served as the source for RNA extraction, and RNA quality was assessed using a NanoDrop ND-1000 and an Agilent 2100. Donors were newly diagnosed lung cancer patients admitted for thoracic surgery in China between August and November 2014, without prior chemotherapy. The study excluded patients who had received radiotherapy or chemotherapy before or who had another cancer at the same time. Pieces of surgical tissue measuring roughly 1-2.3 cm3 were kept in RNAlater solution and stored at -80 degrees C until use. The CDR3 starts with the cysteine, ends with the phenylalanine, and has 13 residues. The only DNA kept is the CDR3, 39 bases in frame from the first base. The CDR1 and CDR2 encoded by the germline V gene are LGHNA and YSLEER. Receptor amplification or capture employed multiplex PCR. The run used an Illumina HiSeq 2500. TCRbeta libraries were constructed through three rounds of nested PCR with primers (Table S4) according to protocols adapted from ARM-PCR. PCR products of 200-500 bp were gel-excised and purified with the QIAquick gel extraction kit before sequencing. On the study's bioinformatics: Trimmomatic was used to clean the reads, FLASH merged the cleaned reads into complete CDR3 sequences, and MiTCR assigned the sequences to V(D)J germline segments. Clonal diversity was calculated as the inverse Simpson's index using VDJtools. A read counted as productive if the sequence was in-frame and lacked a premature stop codon. Using fastp trimming at Q25 and MiXCR clonotype assembly, TCRdb reanalyzed the public sequencing data and kept in-frame beta chains. Identical CDR3 protein sequences are pooled into one entry, listed with their most common genes and DNA. TCRdb's processing, not the authors' own work, is the source of the V and J calls. The sample table lists about 93,000 distinct CDR3 sequences, around 64% of them with a count of one. Of the sample, about a sixth is held by the ten largest clones.

Here the chain combines TRBV4-3 and TRBJ2-1, and perhaps TRBD1 as D gene, on 6 matching bases. What was sequenced was lung tumor tissue. This clonotype was obtained from a man aged 55-75 years with non-small cell lung cancer. The CDR3 here reads CAGSHQDSNEQFF. At the DNA level, the sequence is TGCGCCGGCAGCCACCAGGACAGTAATGAGCAGTTCTTC.